These 12 T cell receptor beta chains came from one sample sequenced in a study of identifying expanded T cells in peripheral blood. The protocol was immunoSEQ multiplex PCR, while the TCRdb copy is restricted to in-frame clones and leaves out a portion. The sample gives 75,000 to 90,000 clones, 80% to 90% of which show up once; roughly 7.7% is in the top ten. The sequenced material came from blood. Source of these receptors: a person aged 18-69 years in good health.

The rearrangement joins TRBV14 to TRBJ1-2, with D tentatively TRBD1 (5 bases). The CDR3 loop spans 11 amino acids. From germline, CDR1 is SGHDN and CDR2 FVKESK. The germline V and J ends were trimmed by 5 bases and 8 bases, with 9 bases remaining between them. The CDR3 region is CASSTGAGYTF. The CDR3 region has the DNA TGTGCCAGCAGCACAGGAGCCGGCTACACCTTC.

This chain connects TRBV5-1 to TRBJ2-3; D is perhaps TRBD1 (6 bases). V was pared by 0 bases and J by 1 base, with 12 bases between. Germline loops: CDR1 SGHRS, CDR2 YFSETQ. The CDR3 sequence is 16 residues long. The CDR3 spells CASSLASSGGTDTQYF. The CDR3 DNA is TGCGCCAGCAGCTTGGCCTCATCAGGGGGCACAGATACGCAGTATTTT.

The chain joins TRBV19 to TRBJ1-2, with D tentatively TRBD1 (5 bases). In germline, CDR1 is LNHDA, CDR2 SQIVND (reference sequence). This CDR3 contains 12 residues. The germline V and J ends were trimmed by 4 bases and 7 bases, with 10 bases remaining between them. The CDR3 is CASSTRVGGYTF. The CDR3 DNA follows: TGTGCCAGTAGTACCAGGGTGGGTGGCTACACCTTC.

V is TRBV5-1 and J is TRBJ2-2; tentative D call: TRBD2 (5 bases). Germline values: CDR1 SGHRS, CDR2 YFSETQ. Trimming took 0 bases from V and 1 from J, leaving 7 bases between them. The CDR3 contains 15 residues. CDR3 coding DNA: TGCGCCAGCAGCTTGGATGGGAGGAACACCGGGGAGCTGTTTTTT. It is translated as CASSLDGRNTGELFF.

The V gene is TRBV7-2, the J gene TRBJ2-1; 9 nucleotides line up with TRBD2. The germline V gene encodes CDR1 SGHTA and CDR2 FQGNSA. After removal of 1 base from V and 3 bases from J, the junction contained 4 bases not matched to a gene. The CDR3 has 16 amino acids. CDR3 sequence reads: CASSLVAGVIYNEQFF. CDR3 coding DNA: TGTGCCAGCAGCTTAGTAGCGGGAGTGATCTACAATGAGCAGTTCTTC.

The rearrangement joins TRBV19 to TRBJ1-5; D may be TRBD1 (6 bases). There are 15 residues in the CDR3. V was trimmed by 6 bases and J by 0 bases, leaving 12 bases between them. The germline V gene has CDR1 LNHDA and CDR2 SQIVND (reference sequence). This CDR3 is CASRGTKHSNQPQHF. The CDR3 DNA is TGTGCCAGTAGGGGGACAAAACATAGCAATCAGCCCCAGCATTTT.

The rearrangement joins TRBV5-1 to TRBJ1-1; 7 nucleotides align to TRBD1. The CDR3 is made up of 14 amino acids. The germline CDR1 and CDR2 sequences are SGHRS and YFSETQ. The ends lost 4 bases at V and 2 bases at J; junction bases unmatched: 5. The CDR3 here is CASSLGQFNTEAFF. CDR3 nucleotides: TGCGCCAGCAGCCTGGGACAGTTCAACACTGAAGCTTTCTTT.

The chain links TRBV9 to TRBJ2-6, with D uncertain. The V and J ends lost 0 bases and 1 base respectively, with 5 bases between them. The CDR3 has 15 amino acids. Germline assignment: CDR1 SGDLS and CDR2 YYNGEE. In DNA form, the CDR3 reads TGTGCCAGCAGCGTAGAAGGGTCTGGGGCCAACGTCCTGACTTTC. It is translated as CASSVEGSGANVLTF.

The rearrangement uses TRBV9 and TRBJ1-2, with TRBD1 identical over 8 bases. Germline V gene lookup returns CDR1 SGDLS and CDR2 YYNGEE. J gave up 0 bases and V 3 bases, and 7 bases lay outside the gene matches. The CDR3 is made up of 16 amino acids. CDR3 sequence: CASSARGQSANYGYTF. CDR3 bases: TGTGCCAGCAGCGCCAGGGGGCAGTCAGCTAACTATGGCTACACCTTC.

The V and J genes are TRBV6-1 and TRBJ1-5; D is uncertain. CDR1 is MNHNS, CDR2 SASEGT, per germline. The CDR3 has 13 amino acids. Trimming shortened V by 7 bases and J by 0 bases, and 7 bases separated the two germline ends. The CDR3 here is CASTINSNQPQHF. The DNA of the CDR3 is TGTGCCAGCACCATTAATAGCAATCAGCCCCAGCATTTT.

The V and J genes are TRBV5-1 and TRBJ1-3, with a possible D match to TRBD1 (5 bases). Germline loops: CDR1 SGHRS, CDR2 YFSETQ. V lost 0 bases and J 0 bases, leaving 10 bases between the germline ends. The CDR3 consists of 16 residues. The chain's CDR3 is CASSLVGTLSGNTIYF. Here the CDR3 DNA reads TGCGCCAGCAGCTTGGTGGGGACGCTCTCTGGAAACACCATATATTTT.

This sequence joins TRBV10-1 and TRBJ2-5; D call uncertain. Looked up from germline, CDR1 is WNHNN and CDR2 is SYGVQD (reference sequence). Trimming removed 0 bases at V and 9 bases at J, with 14 bases between. This CDR3 region has 14 residues. CDR3 residues: CASSESGQLRAQYF. The DNA for the CDR3 is TGCGCCAGCAGTGAGTCCGGGCAGCTTAGGGCCCAGTACTTC.